This T cell receptor (beta chain) was captured by sequencing in a study of blood T cell repertoires in COVID-19. The V gene lost 0 bases and the J gene lost 6 bases, with 6 bases spanning the gap. CDR1 and CDR2 (germline): GTSNPN, SVGIG (reference sequence). This CDR3 comprises 13 residues. Individuals drawn from 24 US areas were roughly 18 to 95 years old. The table came from immunoSEQ multiplex PCR; TCRdb's copy has only in-frame clones and leaves some out. This sample yields 270,000 or so clones, of which under 95% are seen a single time; 2% to 2.5% belongs to the top ten. This chain joins TRBV30 and TRBJ1-6; D is uncertain. The source is a middle-aged woman with acute COVID-19. Input material: PBMCs or T cells enriched from blood (not recorded which). The CDR3 is CAWSVQVNSPLHF. Here the CDR3 DNA reads TGTGCCTGGAGTGTACAAGTTAATTCACCCCTCCACTTT.